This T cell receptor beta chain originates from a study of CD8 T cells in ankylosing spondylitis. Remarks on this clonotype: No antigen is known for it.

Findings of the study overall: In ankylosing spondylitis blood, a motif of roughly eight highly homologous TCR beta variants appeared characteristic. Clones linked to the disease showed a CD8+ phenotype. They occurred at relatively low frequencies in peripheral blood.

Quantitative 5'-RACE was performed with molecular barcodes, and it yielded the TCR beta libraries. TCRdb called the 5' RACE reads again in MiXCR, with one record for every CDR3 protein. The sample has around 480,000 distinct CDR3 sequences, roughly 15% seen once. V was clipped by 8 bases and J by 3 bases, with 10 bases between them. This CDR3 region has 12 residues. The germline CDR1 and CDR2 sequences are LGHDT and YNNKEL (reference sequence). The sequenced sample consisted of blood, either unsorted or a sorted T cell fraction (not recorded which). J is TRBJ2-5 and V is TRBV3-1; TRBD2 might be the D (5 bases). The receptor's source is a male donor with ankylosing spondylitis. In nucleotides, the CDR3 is TGTGCCAGCCTTTCGGGGAAAGAGACCCAGTACTTC. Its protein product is CASLSGKETQYF.